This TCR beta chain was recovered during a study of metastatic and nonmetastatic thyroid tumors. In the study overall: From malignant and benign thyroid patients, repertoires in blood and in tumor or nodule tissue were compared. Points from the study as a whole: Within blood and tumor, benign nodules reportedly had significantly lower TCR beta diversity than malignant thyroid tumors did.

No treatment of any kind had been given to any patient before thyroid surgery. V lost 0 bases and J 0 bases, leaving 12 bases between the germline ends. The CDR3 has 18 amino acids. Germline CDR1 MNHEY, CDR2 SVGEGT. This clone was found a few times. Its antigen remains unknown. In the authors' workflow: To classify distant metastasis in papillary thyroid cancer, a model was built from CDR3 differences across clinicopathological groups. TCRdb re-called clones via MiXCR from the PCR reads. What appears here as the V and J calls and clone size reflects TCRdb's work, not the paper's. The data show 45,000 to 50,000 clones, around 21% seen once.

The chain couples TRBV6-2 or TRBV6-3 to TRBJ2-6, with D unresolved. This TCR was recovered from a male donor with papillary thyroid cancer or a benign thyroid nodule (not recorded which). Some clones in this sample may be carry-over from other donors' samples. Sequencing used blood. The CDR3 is CASSYSPGRPSGANVLTF. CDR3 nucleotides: TGTGCCAGCAGTTACTCACCCGGCAGGCCCTCTGGGGCCAACGTCCTGACTTTC.